These 23 T cell receptor beta chains originate from one sample sequenced in a study of post-analysis software for immune sequencing data. No cognate antigen is known for these TCRs. Overall study results and limits: Patients used roughly five TRBV segments, including TRBV5-6, TRBV5-1 and TRBV20-1, more often than controls.

Libraries were made from TCR beta cDNA, and they carried unique molecular identifiers. TCRdb reanalysed the PCR reads using MiXCR and keeps one entry per CDR3 protein. The sample yields almost 700,000 distinct CDR3 sequences, 55% to 60% seen once. Sequenced: blood. The receptors were sampled from a girl aged 2-10 years with multiple sclerosis.

The chain couples TRBV5-1 to TRBJ2-1, with 8 bases identical to TRBD1. Germline CDR1 SGHRS, CDR2 YFSETQ. Unmatched junction bases numbered 8, after V lost 5 bases and J lost 7 bases. This CDR3 is built from 14 residues. As DNA, the CDR3 is TGCGCCAGCAGATCGGGACAGGAGGGGAATGAGCAGTTCTTC. Translated, it gives CASRSGQEGNEQFF.

This chain uses TRBV7-2 with TRBJ2-1; D unresolved. There are 14 residues in the CDR3. Germline assignment: CDR1 SGHTA and CDR2 FQGNSA. Trimming cost V 2 bases and J 8 bases, with 13 bases left between them. CDR3 sequence reads: CASSLNLRAHEQFF. DNA of the CDR3: TGTGCCAGCAGCTTAAATCTTAGGGCCCATGAGCAGTTCTTC.

The chain is built from TRBV5-1 and TRBJ2-3; D is possibly TRBD1 (5 bases). V was shortened by 4 bases and J by 0 bases, with 15 bases between the two germline ends. This CDR3 comprises 16 residues. Germline V gene sequence: CDR1 SGHRS, CDR2 YFSETQ. In DNA form, the CDR3 reads TGCGCCAGCAGCACAGGACCGATCCCTAGCACAGATACGCAGTATTTT. Translation gives CASSTGPIPSTDTQYF.

The genes are TRBV5-6 and TRBJ2-1; 9 bases map to TRBD1. The CDR3 runs 16 residues. Germline-derived CDR1 and CDR2 are SGHDT and YYEEEE. The V gene end was trimmed by 3 bases and the J gene end by 6 bases; junction bases not matched to a gene: 10. DNA of the CDR3: TGTGCCAGCAGCTCCCCCGGGACAGGGATCAGCAATGAGCAGTTCTTC. This gives the protein CASSSPGTGISNEQFF.

The genes are TRBV2 and TRBJ2-7; 7 bases are a match to TRBD1. Per the germline V gene, CDR1 is SNHLY and CDR2 is FYNNEI. With 1 base clipped from V and 9 bases from J, the junction kept 15 bases outside the gene matches. This CDR3 contains 16 residues. CDR3 DNA sequence: TGTGCCAGCAGTGAAGAAGCATCCCCGCTTGACAGGGCGCAGTACTTC. Protein: CASSEEASPLDRAQYF.

This clonotype was counted a few times. The chain carries TRBV5-1 and TRBJ2-1; 9 bases line up with TRBD2. Germline values: CDR1 SGHRS, CDR2 YFSETQ. V shed 4 bases, J shed 15 bases, and the junction held 20 bases outside the gene matches. There are 16 residues in the CDR3. CDR3 coding DNA: TGCGCCAGCAGCCTTTCTCGGGGGGCTAGCGGGGCCCCTTCGTTCTTC. This translates into CASSLSRGASGAPSFF. Full variable domain (remainder filled in from reference TRBV5-1 and TRBJ2-1): KAGVTQTPRYLIKTRGQQVTLSCSPISGHRSVSWYQQTPGQGLQFLFEYFSETQRNKGNFPGRFSGRQFSNSRSEMNVSTLELGDSALYLCASSLSRGASGAPSFFGPGTRLTVL.

The chain has TRBV2 and TRBJ2-1; TRBD2 matches 9 bases. The ends lost 10 bases at V and 4 bases at J; junction bases unmatched: 8. Germline CDR1 is SNHLY and CDR2 is FYNNEI. This CDR3 has 14 residues. The CDR3 here is CATRGTSPYNEQFF. CDR3 DNA: TGTGCCACAAGGGGGACTAGCCCTTACAATGAGCAGTTCTTC.

V gene TRBV7-2 combines with J gene TRBJ2-7; weak D call: TRBD2 (5 bases). Germline values: CDR1 SGHTA, CDR2 FQGNSA. V shed 5 bases and J shed 7 bases, with 21 bases lying between them. This CDR3 has 15 residues. In DNA, the CDR3 is TGTGCCAGCAGCCCCCGGCCGCTAGCATCAAATGAGCAGTACTTC. It yields the protein CASSPRPLASNEQYF.

This clonotype came up a few times. The V gene is TRBV9, the J gene TRBJ1-2, with D uncertain. The V and J ends lost 3 bases and 2 bases respectively, with 11 bases between them. CDR1 and CDR2 from the germline V gene are SGDLS and YYNGEE. The CDR3 is made up of 14 amino acids. The CDR3 reads CASSGIINNYGYTF. In nucleotides, the CDR3 is TGTGCCAGCAGCGGAATCATTAACAACTATGGCTACACCTTC.

This clonotype came up once. The chain uses TRBV11-2 and TRBJ2-3; no firm D call. The V and J ends lost 0 bases and 5 bases respectively, with 9 bases between them. The CDR3 totals 14 residues. Germline assignment: CDR1 SGHAT and CDR2 FQNNGV. The CDR3 DNA reads TGTGCCAGCAGCTTAGATGGCGCCGAAGATACGCAGTATTTT. Translated, it gives CASSLDGAEDTQYF. Based on the CDR3 plus reference TRBV11-2 and TRBJ2-3, the full variable domain is EAGVAQSPRYKIIEKRQSVAFWCNPISGHATLYWYQQILGQGPKLLIQFQNNGVVDDSQLPKDRFSAERLKGVDSTLKIQPAKLEDSAVYLCASSLDGAEDTQYFGPGTRLTVL.

The genes are TRBV2 and TRBJ2-1, with D perhaps TRBD2 (7 bases). This CDR3 contains 19 residues. The V end was cut by 3 bases, the J end by 1 base, with 22 bases between. Germline assignment: CDR1 SNHLY and CDR2 FYNNEI. CDR3 coding DNA: TGTGCCAGCAGTGACCGGGGCGGGGGCGGATATCGTTCCTACAATGAGCAGTTCTTC. Protein sequence: CASSDRGGGGYRSYNEQFF.

This chain connects TRBV7-2 to TRBJ1-1; D is unresolved. CDR3 length equals 13 residues. Germline values: CDR1 SGHTA, CDR2 FQGNSA. V gave up 5 bases and J gave up 4 bases, with 11 bases separating them. CDR3 DNA sequence: TGTGCCAGCAGCCCGGACCGACTCACTGAAGCTTTCTTT. It encodes CASSPDRLTEAFF.

This clonotype was found once. The genes are TRBV5-6 and TRBJ2-4; 7 positions agree with TRBD1. The end of the DNA is better explained by TRBJ2-7, so the J call may be wrong. The CDR3 contains 19 residues. The germline CDR1 and CDR2 sequences are SGHDT and YYEEEE. The CDR3 nucleotides are TGTGCCAGCAGCTTGTCCACCGACAGGGCTTGGGCCCTTGTCTACGAGCAGTACTTC. As protein: CASSLSTDRAWALVYEQYF.

The gene calls are TRBV30 and TRBJ2-3; unclear D gene. V was pared by 6 bases and J by 3 bases, with 4 bases between. CDR1 and CDR2 (germline): GTSNPN, SVGIG (reference sequence). The CDR3 runs to 10 residues. CDR3 sequence: CACRTDTQYF. The CDR3, as DNA: TGTGCCTGCAGGACAGATACGCAGTATTTT. Drawing the rest from reference TRBV30 and TRBJ2-3, the complete variable domain is SQTIHQWPATLVQPVGSPLSLECTVEGTSNPNLYWYRQAAGRGLQLLFYSVGIGQISSEVPQNLSASRPQDRQFILSSKKLLLSDSGFYLCACRTDTQYFGPGTRLTVL.

This clonotype appeared a few times. The chain couples TRBV10-3 to TRBJ2-7, with unresolved D. The CDR3 covers 13 residues. The germline gives CDR1 ENHRY, CDR2 SYGVKD. V was trimmed by 0 bases and J by 6 bases, leaving 9 bases between them. The CDR3 region has the DNA TGTGCCATCAGTGAGTCTCAAAGGACCGAGCAGTACTTC. Encoded protein: CAISESQRTEQYF.

V and J are TRBV12-3 or TRBV12-4 and TRBJ1-2; the D gene is possibly TRBD1 (5 bases). The V end was cut by 11 bases, the J end by 8 bases, with 18 bases between. The CDR3 length is 12 residues. CDR3 region: CAGRGQGDGYTF. In DNA, the CDR3 is TGTGCCGGACGGGGCCAGGGTGACGGCTACACCTTC.

This chain connects TRBV5-1 to TRBJ2-1; 10 positions match TRBD1. Germline V lookup: CDR1 SGHRS, CDR2 YFSETQ. The CDR3 runs 15 residues. With 4 bases clipped from V and 7 bases from J, the junction kept 8 bases outside the gene matches. CDR3 protein: CASSHPRTGGNEQFF. CDR3 coding DNA: TGCGCCAGCAGCCACCCCCGGACAGGGGGTAATGAGCAGTTCTTC.

This clonotype was picked up a small number of times. V is TRBV5-5 and J is TRBJ2-3; D might be TRBD1 (6 bases). The CDR3 runs 15 residues. V was clipped by 2 bases and J by 4 bases, with 14 bases between them. The V gene's germline CDR1 is SGHKS and CDR2 YYEKEE (reference sequence). The CDR3 is CASSFGQSIADTQYF. CDR3 DNA sequence: TGTGCCAGCAGCTTCGGACAGTCCATTGCAGATACGCAGTATTTT. The variable domain in full, completed from reference TRBV5-5 and TRBJ2-3, reads DAGVTQSPTHLIKTRGQQVTLRCSPISGHKSVSWYQQVLGQGPQFIFQYYEKEERGRGNFPDRFSARQFPNYSSELNVNALLLGDSALYLCASSFGQSIADTQYFGPGTRLTVL.

The chain joins TRBV2 to TRBJ2-1; TRBD1 agrees at 8 bases. The V segment lost 10 bases and the J segment 9 bases; nucleotides outside the gene matches: 8. Per germline, CDR1 SNHLY and CDR2 FYNNEI. The length of the CDR3 is 12 residues. The CDR3: CATGQGTGEQFF. The CDR3 bases are TGTGCCACAGGACAGGGTACGGGTGAGCAGTTCTTC.

The V call is TRBV12-3 or TRBV12-4, the J call TRBJ1-5, with TRBD1 as a possible D gene (6 bases). The CDR3 extends over 13 amino acids. V lost 7 bases to trimming and J lost 7 bases, with 14 bases between them. The CDR3: CASNSNRDQPQHF. In nucleotides, the CDR3 is TGTGCCAGCAATAGTAACAGGGACCAGCCCCAGCATTTT.

This clonotype has a handful of counts. This chain joins TRBV5-1 and TRBJ2-1; 7 nucleotides align to TRBD2. This CDR3 is built from 14 residues. Germline CDR1 is SGHRS and CDR2 is YFSETQ. V shed 7 bases and J 7 bases; nucleotides not matched to a gene: 11. CDR3 coding DNA: TGCGCCAGCGGACTAGGACTAGGCCTTAATGAGCAGTTCTTC. Amino acid sequence: CASGLGLGLNEQFF.

The rearrangement links TRBV20-1 to TRBJ2-7, with D perhaps TRBD2 (6 bases). The DNA matches TRBJ2-5 better at its end, which makes the J call doubtful. The CDR3 is 12 residues long. CDR1 and CDR2 (germline): DFQATT, SNEGSKA (reference sequence). For the CDR3, the DNA is TGCAGTGCTCTGACTAGACGGGAGACCCAGTACTTC. Translated, it gives CSALTRRETQYF.

This chain's CDR3 is CASSFDMAKNIQYF. The DNA for the CDR3 is TGTGCCAGCAGTTTCGACATGGCCAAAAACATTCAGTACTTC. V usage is TRBV12-3 or TRBV12-4 and J usage is TRBJ2-4; unclear D gene. CDR3 length: 14 residues. V gave up 3 bases and J gave up 1 base, with 7 bases separating them.